The 17 T cell receptor beta chains given below trace back to one sample, sequenced in a study of T-cell memory formation after mild COVID-19. TCRdb called the 5' RACE reads again in MiXCR, with one record for every CDR3 protein. The sample includes 260,000 or so distinct CDR3 sequences, 16% of them seen just once. Sequenced sample: PBMCs or a T cell subset sorted from them (not recorded which). Receptors originate from a man between 18 and 29 years old who had mild COVID-19 (a few samples of this study predate the infection). Cell type and time point are not known.

The chain links TRBV12-3 or TRBV12-4 to TRBJ1-5, with TRBD1 matching over 7 bases. V was clipped by 6 bases and J by 5 bases; unmatched bases: 4. The CDR3 runs 13 residues. CDR3: CASRGGGHQPQHF. In DNA form, the CDR3 reads TGTGCCAGCAGAGGAGGGGGCCATCAGCCCCAGCATTTT.

This clonotype appeared a few times. The rearrangement uses TRBV5-1 and TRBJ2-4; a weak D match, TRBD2 (7 bases). The CDR3 is 15 residues long. V shed 4 bases and J shed 8 bases, with 19 bases lying between them. Germline CDR1 SGHRS, CDR2 YFSETQ. CDR3 sequence reads: CASSPDRGGMDIQYF. CDR3 DNA: TGCGCCAGCAGCCCCGATAGGGGGGGCATGGACATTCAGTACTTC.

This clonotype has at least ten counts. This chain links TRBV7-9 with TRBJ1-3; D is uncertain. The CDR3 is 15 residues long. CDR1 is SEHNR, CDR2 FQNEAQ, per germline (reference sequence). V was pared by 5 bases and J by 0 bases, with 11 bases between. CDR3 loop: CASSRHIPSGNTIYF. DNA of the CDR3: TGTGCCAGCAGCCGTCACATCCCCTCTGGAAACACCATATATTTT.

In its sample, this clonotype was seen a few times. The chain is built from TRBV12-3 or TRBV12-4 and TRBJ1-6; D is uncertain. The CDR3 has 14 residues. Deletions cut 3 bases from V and 10 bases from J, with 13 bases between. As DNA, the CDR3 is TGTGCCAGCAGTTTCCGTCCCCAGGAGTCACCCCTCCACTTT. It specifies CASSFRPQESPLHF.

This clonotype was counted a few times. The V gene is TRBV9, the J gene TRBJ1-2; 10 positions match TRBD1. This CDR3 contains 17 residues. Germline V lookup: CDR1 SGDLS, CDR2 YYNGEE. V was clipped by 3 bases and J by 5 bases; unmatched bases: 13. The CDR3 protein is CASSAGTGDWALYGYTF. The CDR3 DNA reads as TGTGCCAGCAGCGCCGGGACAGGGGATTGGGCTCTATATGGCTACACCTTC.

This clonotype was detected a few times. V is TRBV18 and J is TRBJ2-7, with TRBD1 identical over 8 bases. The junction had 9 bases not matched to a gene; V was cut back by 3 bases and J by 5 bases. Germline CDR1 is KGHSH and CDR2 is LQKENI. The CDR3 is 15 amino acids. As DNA, the CDR3 is TGTGCCAGCTCACCCGCCGGACAGGGAGGTAACGAGCAGTACTTC. As protein: CASSPAGQGGNEQYF.

This clonotype was recorded a few times. The V and J genes are TRBV7-2 and TRBJ2-3, with 8 bases fitting TRBD2. Germline V lookup: CDR1 SGHTA, CDR2 FQGNSA. Trimming removed 4 bases from V and 8 bases from J; junction bases left unmatched: 8. CDR3 length equals 14 residues. DNA of the CDR3: TGTGCCAGCAGCTCAAATCGGGGGGGCCTTACGCAGTATTTT. This codes for CASSSNRGGLTQYF. Using reference TRBV7-2 and TRBJ2-3 for the parts outside the CDR3, the full variable domain is GAGVSQSPSNKVTEKGKDVELRCDPISGHTALYWYRQSLGQGLEFLIYFQGNSAPDKSGLPSDRFSAERTGGSVSTLTIQRTQQEDSAVYLCASSSNRGGLTQYFGPGTRLTVL.

The table lists this clonotype with a few counts. The chain uses TRBV7-2 and TRBJ2-5, with D possibly TRBD2 on 6 matching bases. Per germline, CDR1 SGHTA and CDR2 FQGNSA. The V end lost 2 bases, the J end lost 4 bases, and 20 bases lay between the germline ends. CDR3 length equals 17 residues. Here the CDR3 reads CASSLPWGTPRGETQYF. Written as DNA, the CDR3 is TGTGCCAGCAGCTTACCTTGGGGGACTCCCCGAGGAGAGACCCAGTACTTC.

CDR3 loop: CASSDRFGTEAFF. In DNA, the CDR3 is TGTGCCAGCAGCGACAGATTCGGCACTGAAGCTTTCTTT. The V call is TRBV12-3 or TRBV12-4, the J call TRBJ1-1; D might be TRBD1 (5 bases). The CDR3 contains 13 residues. The V end was cut by 6 bases, the J end by 4 bases, with 12 bases between.

The chain carries TRBV7-2 and TRBJ2-5; weak D call: TRBD2 (5 bases). The CDR3 has 14 residues. Germline V gene data show CDR1 as SGHTA and CDR2 as FQGNSA. V was pared by 2 bases and J by 4 bases, with 11 bases between. CDR3 amino acids: CASSLPGFRETQYF. CDR3 bases: TGTGCCAGCAGCTTACCGGGGTTTCGAGAGACCCAGTACTTC. Full variable domain (missing parts from reference TRBV7-2 and TRBJ2-5): GAGVSQSPSNKVTEKGKDVELRCDPISGHTALYWYRQSLGQGLEFLIYFQGNSAPDKSGLPSDRFSAERTGGSVSTLTIQRTQQEDSAVYLCASSLPGFRETQYFGPGTRLLVL.

This clonotype was detected a few times. The CDR3 here is CASSLVQGLGYRELFF. CDR3 DNA: TGTGCCAGCAGCTTAGTACAGGGGCTTGGTTATCGGGAGCTGTTTTTT. The chain uses TRBV11-2 and TRBJ2-2; 7 nucleotides agree with TRBD1. The CDR3 length is 16 residues. V shed 1 base and J 9 bases; nucleotides not matched to a gene: 11. CDR1 and CDR2 from the germline V gene are SGHAT and FQNNGV.

The chain links TRBV9 to TRBJ1-3; 7 positions agree with TRBD1. The CDR3 covers 15 residues. Germline trimming cut 2 bases from V and 0 bases from J; bases unmatched to any gene: 2. CDR1 is SGDLS, CDR2 YYNGEE, per germline. The CDR3 loop reads CASSVDRSSGNTIYF. The CDR3 coding sequence is TGTGCCAGCAGCGTGGACAGGAGCTCTGGAAACACCATATATTTT.

CDR3 sequence (DNA): TGTGCCAGCAGCTTACGGGGGCCTGGGCAGGGTGGTCGTGAGCAGTTCTTC. This encodes CASSLRGPGQGGREQFF. The chain combines TRBV7-2 with TRBJ2-1; D possibly matches TRBD1 or TRBD2 (6 bases each). The CDR3 contains 17 residues. Trimming cost V 2 bases and J 9 bases, with 23 bases left between them. Germline-derived CDR1 and CDR2 are SGHTA and FQGNSA.

This clonotype has a handful of counts. The chain uses TRBV28 and TRBJ1-3; D may be TRBD1 (5 bases). Trimming took 5 bases from V and 5 from J, leaving 28 bases between them. Germline assignment: CDR1 MDHEN and CDR2 SYDVKM. The CDR3 is 19 residues long. In DNA, the CDR3 is TGTGCCAGCAGTACCTCTACCCTCGGACAATTTAGAAGTCGAAACACCATATATTTT. Translating it yields CASSTSTLGQFRSRNTIYF.

The rearrangement links TRBV4-3 to TRBJ1-5; D perhaps matches TRBD1 (5 bases). CDR1 LGHNA and CDR2 YSLEER come from the germline V gene. V lost 0 bases, J lost 6 bases, and 12 bases lay in between. CDR3 size: 15 residues. The CDR3 region has the DNA TGCGCCAGCAGCCAAGATTGGCAGGGAGGTCAGCCCCAGCATTTT. It specifies CASSQDWQGGQPQHF.

The genes are TRBV9 and TRBJ2-3; no definite D call. This CDR3 spans 11 amino acids. CDR1 is SGDLS, CDR2 YYNGEE, per germline. V dropped 6 bases and J dropped 6 bases, with 8 bases sitting between them. CDR3 sequence reads: CASMATDTQYF. Written as DNA, the CDR3 is TGTGCCAGCATGGCCACGGATACGCAGTATTTT.

This clonotype turned up a few times. CDR3 DNA sequence: TGTGCCAGTAGTATTTTCGGAGGAAACACCGGGGAGCTGTTTTTT. Translating it yields CASSIFGGNTGELFF. The genes are TRBV19 and TRBJ2-2; D may be TRBD2 (5 bases). Trimming cost V 3 bases and J 2 bases, with 10 bases left between them. Germline lookup yields CDR1 LNHDA and CDR2 SQIVND (reference sequence). This CDR3 contains 15 residues.